Listed below are T cell receptor beta chains from one sample, sequenced in a study of T cell repertoires in cytomegalovirus infection. TCRdb reanalysed the reads using MiXCR and keeps one entry per CDR3 protein. The data contain some 600,000 distinct CDR3 sequences, more than 20% of them seen just once; the ten biggest clones take up roughly 8%. The source material was CD8+ T cells from PBMCs. The receptors originated from a human donor in good health (CMV status not recorded). Some clones in this sample may be carry-over from other donors' samples. CDR3s leave out the opening cysteine and the closing phenylalanine or tryptophan. Size is omitted from some rows. Given values are once, few, many or a class for expanded clones.

v_call	j_call	clone_size	cdr3_aa
TRBV2	TRBJ2-6	few	ASKEGSGANVLT
TRBV20-1	TRBJ2-1	few	SASGGITYNEQF
TRBV7-3	TRBJ2-2	many	ASSSRLAGHLEETGELF
TRBV7-9	TRBJ1-6	-	ASSQLSDRSSYNSPLH
TRBV9	TRBJ2-1	-	ASSHSTYNEQF
TRBV2	TRBJ2-7	-	ASSEAGTSRSYEQY
TRBV7-8	TRBJ1-5	-	ASSTGTAGLQPQH
TRBV4-1	TRBJ2-3	few	ASSPRIKGGIGDTQY
TRBV7-3	TRBJ2-2	many	ASSSMWAGELF
TRBV7-9	TRBJ2-1	many	ASSRDGLAHEQF
TRBV29-1	TRBJ2-3	-	SVMGQTSTDTQY
TRBV24-1	TRBJ2-3	-	ATSDFFTSGGATDTQY
TRBV27	TRBJ1-1	-	ASSPEVGGAEAF
TRBV20-1	TRBJ1-2	-	SATRTGNNYGYT
TRBV7-6	TRBJ2-5	many	ASSLAASGLETQY
TRBV19	TRBJ1-1	few	ASRISDSAPETF
TRBV5-5	TRBJ2-2	-	ASSPLRAGELF
TRBV7-2	TRBJ1-2	many	ASSSFDGTSNGYT
TRBV7-2	TRBJ2-5	many	ASSLVGGGPETQY
TRBV29-1	TRBJ2-4	few	SVDGGAKNIQY
TRBV14	TRBJ2-4	many	ASSQDIAKNIQY
TRBV2	TRBJ2-2	-	ASSGSSGGSGTNTGELF
TRBV28	TRBJ2-3	-	ASSLSSAGGIDTQY
TRBV4-3	TRBJ1-5	-	ASSQDTAPNQPQH
TRBV6-6	TRBJ2-3	few	ASSYDHRASVRLDTQY
TRBV6-2/TRBV6-3	TRBJ2-2	many	ASLNRDAGAGELF
TRBV5-6	TRBJ1-5	few	ASSSADQGNQPQH
TRBV20-1	TRBJ1-5	few	SARVGGGNQPQH
TRBV7-2	TRBJ1-1	many	ASSRGLRNTEAF
TRBV20-1	TRBJ1-1	once	SARDRSGGRVAEAF
TRBV11-2	TRBJ2-3	-	ASSGRAGTDTQY
TRBV5-1	TRBJ2-2	-	ASSLLTTGELF
TRBV10-2	TRBJ2-1	few	ASKGGGAPNEQF
TRBV28	TRBJ2-3	many	ASSTRTGTSGGTMEHSPTDTQY
TRBV7-8	TRBJ2-3	few	ASSLNRATDTQY
TRBV19	TRBJ1-1	few	ASSISPVGSTEAF
TRBV7-2	TRBJ2-1	-	ASSLRSSSGDNEQF
TRBV5-6	TRBJ1-5	-	ASSLGEYSNQPQR
TRBV6-2/TRBV6-3	TRBJ2-6	-	ASSSGAWANVLT
TRBV28	TRBJ1-1	-	ASNAQIRSTEAF
TRBV5-4	TRBJ1-4	few	ASSLDGTAIEKLF
TRBV5-5	TRBJ2-7	many	ASSFSIRAPAYEQY
TRBV7-6	TRBJ1-2	many	ASSQGTGSDGYT
TRBV27	TRBJ2-5	many	ASRIAGGPETQY
TRBV28	TRBJ1-5	many	ASRKDGGSNQPQH
TRBV7-6	TRBJ2-7	many	ASSSPGASEQY